What follows are 14 T cell receptor beta chains derived from one specimen sequenced in a study of cytomegalovirus exposure and HLA in healthy donors. 13 Jbeta primers and 60 Vbeta primers were used for the PCR. Assay: immunoSEQ multiplex PCR; the TCRdb copy retains only in-frame clones and omits some. The sample lists around 64,000 clones, over 75% occurring once. Sequencing was done on a sample of PBMCs. These receptors were obtained from a woman in her 30s in good health and CMV-seropositive.

The genes are TRBV5-1 and TRBJ2-2, with 13 bases lining up with TRBD2. The germline CDR1 and CDR2 sequences are SGHRS and YFSETQ. V shed 0 bases, J shed 5 bases, and the junction held 7 bases outside the gene matches. This CDR3 spans 18 amino acids. This chain's CDR3 is CASSLARLAGGGTGELFF. CDR3 bases: TGCGCCAGCAGCTTGGCGCGACTAGCGGGAGGAGGGACCGGGGAGCTGTTTTTT.

The chain couples TRBV30 to TRBJ1-2; TRBD1 aligns across 7 bases. This CDR3 is 13 amino acids long. Germline CDR1 GTSNPN, CDR2 SVGIG (reference sequence). V shed 2 bases and J 8 bases; nucleotides not matched to a gene: 8. CDR3 in DNA: TGTGCCTGGAGTTCCACAGGGGAGGTCGGCTACACCTTC. Its translation: CAWSSTGEVGYTF.

The CDR3 nucleotides read TGCGCCAGCAGCGATAGGACTGACGCAACTAATGAAAAACTGTTTTTT. It specifies CASSDRTDATNEKLFF. J is TRBJ1-4 and V is TRBV5-1; the D is unclear. Trimming shortened V by 4 bases and J by 0 bases, and 13 bases separated the two germline ends. This CDR3 has 16 residues. In germline, CDR1 is SGHRS, CDR2 YFSETQ.

This chain joins TRBV6-5 and TRBJ1-1; 7 bases align to TRBD1. Germline loops: CDR1 MNHEY, CDR2 SVGAGI. The length of the CDR3 is 15 residues. V trimming: 0 bases; J trimming: 4 bases; junction bases outside the gene matches: 5. The CDR3 region has the DNA TGTGCCAGCAGTTACTCTCGGGACAGCCTCACTGAAGCTTTCTTT. This translates into CASSYSRDSLTEAFF.

V gene TRBV10-2 combines with J gene TRBJ2-3; D ambiguous. The V gene lost 6 bases and the J gene lost 4 bases, with 11 bases spanning the gap. Germline-derived CDR1 and CDR2 are WSHSY and SAAADI. The CDR3 is 13 residues long. CDR3 protein: CASRRGTADTQYF. In DNA, the CDR3 is TGCGCCAGCAGACGCGGTACGGCAGATACGCAGTATTTT.

The V call is TRBV5-1, the J call TRBJ1-2; TRBD1 is a possible D gene (5 bases). The CDR3 is 13 residues long. V lost 6 bases and J lost 7, with 16 bases in between. Looked up from germline, CDR1 is SGHRS and CDR2 is YFSETQ. CDR3 sequence (DNA): TGCGCCAGCAACGACCAGGGTAGTAGTGGCTACACCTTC. This gives the protein CASNDQGSSGYTF.

This sequence joins TRBV30 and TRBJ2-2; 8 nucleotides align to TRBD2. V was clipped by 0 bases and J by 6 bases; unmatched bases: 9. Germline assignment: CDR1 GTSNPN and CDR2 SVGIG (reference sequence). The CDR3 has 16 amino acids. The CDR3 nucleotides read TGTGCCTGGAGTGTAAGCTCGGCTAGCGGGTCCGGGGAGCTGTTTTTT. Its translation is CAWSVSSASGSGELFF.

The rearrangement joins TRBV27 to TRBJ2-3, with a tentative D call TRBD1 (5 bases). The CDR3 consists of 14 residues. Trimming removed 2 bases from V and 1 base from J, with 7 bases in between. Germline CDR1 and CDR2: MNHEY and SMNVEV (reference sequence). The CDR3 here is CASSLDRGTDTQYF. CDR3 DNA sequence: TGTGCCAGCAGTTTAGACAGAGGCACAGATACGCAGTATTTT.

The chain combines TRBV19 with TRBJ2-2, with D perhaps TRBD2 (6 bases). Germline lookup yields CDR1 LNHDA and CDR2 SQIVND (reference sequence). The CDR3 consists of 16 residues. The V end was cut by 2 bases, the J end by 0 bases, with 10 bases between. CDR3 amino acids: CASSINGRSNTGELFF. CDR3 nucleotides: TGTGCCAGTAGTATAAACGGGAGATCGAACACCGGGGAGCTGTTTTTT.

The V and J genes are TRBV10-2 and TRBJ2-7, with 8 bases matching TRBD2. There are 12 residues in the CDR3. Germline CDR1 reads WSHSY; CDR2 reads SAAADI. V gave up 6 bases and J gave up 7 bases; unmatched junction bases: 5. The CDR3 DNA reads TGCGCCAGCAGACGGGGGGGGAAGGAGCAGTACTTC. This encodes CASRRGGKEQYF.

The chain is built from TRBV30 and TRBJ1-5; D gene unclear. This CDR3 contains 13 residues. Germline CDR1 and CDR2: GTSNPN and SVGIG (reference sequence). V lost 2 bases to trimming and J lost 5 bases, with 10 bases between them. The CDR3 reads CAWSLADDQPQHF. In nucleotides, the CDR3 is TGTGCCTGGAGTTTGGCGGATGATCAGCCCCAGCATTTT.

The rearrangement joins TRBV6-5 to TRBJ2-4; D unclear. The CDR3 contains 12 residues. Trimming stripped 5 bases from V and 8 bases from J, with 10 bases between. Germline CDR1 is MNHEY and CDR2 is SVGAGI. CDR3 region: CASSNLNHIQYF. The DNA for the CDR3 is TGTGCCAGCAGTAACCTAAACCACATTCAGTACTTC.

The CDR3, as DNA: TGTGCCAGCAGTCCTCTGACAGCCAGTGGCTACACCTTC. This codes for CASSPLTASGYTF. This chain joins TRBV6-1 and TRBJ1-2; TRBD1 is a possible D gene (5 bases). Germline V CDR1 and CDR2: MNHNS, SASEGT. V was trimmed by 5 bases and J by 7 bases, leaving 14 bases between them. The CDR3 extends over 13 amino acids.

This chain joins TRBV9 and TRBJ2-1, with 10 bases aligning to TRBD2. Germline lookup yields CDR1 SGDLS and CDR2 YYNGEE. The CDR3 totals 15 residues. V gave up 0 bases and J gave up 8 bases; unmatched junction bases: 5. The CDR3: CASSVEVLAGDEQFF. CDR3 in DNA: TGTGCCAGCAGCGTAGAAGTCCTAGCGGGAGATGAGCAGTTCTTC.